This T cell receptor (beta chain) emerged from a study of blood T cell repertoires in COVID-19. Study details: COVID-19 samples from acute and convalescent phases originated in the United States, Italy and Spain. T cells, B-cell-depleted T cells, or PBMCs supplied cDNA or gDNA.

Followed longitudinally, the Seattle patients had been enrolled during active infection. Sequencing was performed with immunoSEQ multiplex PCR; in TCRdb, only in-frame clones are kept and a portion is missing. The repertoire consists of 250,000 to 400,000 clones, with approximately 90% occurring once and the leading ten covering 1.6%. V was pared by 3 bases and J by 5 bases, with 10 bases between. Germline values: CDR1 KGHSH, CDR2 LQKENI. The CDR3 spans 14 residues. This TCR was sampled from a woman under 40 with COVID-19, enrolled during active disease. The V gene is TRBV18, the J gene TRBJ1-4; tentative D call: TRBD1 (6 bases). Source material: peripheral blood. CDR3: CASSPQGMNEKLFF. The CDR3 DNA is TGTGCCAGCTCACCGCAGGGGATGAATGAAAAACTGTTTTTT. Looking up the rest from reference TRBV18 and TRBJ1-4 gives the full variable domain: NAGVMQNPRHLVRRRGQEARLRCSPMKGHSHVYWYRQLPEEGLKFMVYLQKENIIDESGMPKERFSAEFPKEGPSILRIQQVVRGDSAAYFCASSPQGMNEKLFFGSGTQLSVL.